This T cell receptor beta chain is from a study of blood T cell repertoires in COVID-19. The data were produced by immunoSEQ multiplex PCR, yet TCRdb's version contains in-frame clones alone and is incomplete. The sample yields more than 110,000 clones, 70% to 85% seen once. This clonotype was obtained from a woman in her late teens or twenties who had been exposed to COVID-19. The sequenced sample consisted of PBMCs or T cells enriched from blood (not recorded which).

The CDR3, as DNA: TGCGCCAGCAGCTATTTCCGGGGACTCTCTTACTACGAGCAGTACTTC. Translation: CASSYFRGLSYYEQYF. The chain links TRBV5-1 to TRBJ2-7, with D perhaps matching TRBD2 (6 bases). This CDR3 region has 16 residues. Germline V gene sequence: CDR1 SGHRS, CDR2 YFSETQ. V was trimmed by 3 bases and J by 3 bases, leaving 19 bases between them. The full variable domain, with the rest looked up from reference TRBV5-1 and TRBJ2-7, is KAGVTQTPRYLIKTRGQQVTLSCSPISGHRSVSWYQQTPGQGLQFLFEYFSETQRNKGNFPGRFSGRQFSNSRSEMNVSTLELGDSALYLCASSYFRGLSYYEQYFGPGTRLTVT.